This T cell receptor beta chain was obtained from a study of cytomegalovirus exposure and HLA in healthy donors. Regarding the study as a whole: Later, an analysis found that common viral pathogens appeared to be linked with several of the most significant clusters.

All the people who gave samples were healthy bone marrow donors. 13 Jbeta primers and 60 Vbeta primers were used for the PCR. Per the original methods: A follow-up analysis tallied tens of millions of unique TCR beta chains, about 11 million shared. Profiled with immunoSEQ multiplex PCR; TCRdb holds only in-frame clones, not every one. V and J calls and clone size are as listed in that table; D and trimming were resolved from the DNA. The data hold fewer than 250,000 clones, with 75% to 85% observed a single time. The germline gives CDR1 MNHEY, CDR2 SMNVEV (reference sequence). V was clipped by 4 bases and J by 5 bases; unmatched bases: 4. This CDR3 comprises 14 residues. This clone occurred once. Its specificity is unknown.

This TCR derives from a male donor in good health and CMV-seropositive. The rearrangement links TRBV27 to TRBJ1-2, with 10 bases matching TRBD1. Specimen: PBMCs. Written as DNA, the CDR3 is TGTGCCAGCAGTTCTGACAGGGGGCTGTATGGCTACACCTTC. Translating it yields CASSSDRGLYGYTF.